This TCR beta chain is drawn from a study of radiation and T cells in renal cell carcinoma (dated by TCRdb to about 2020). In the study overall: Samples were obtained from a clinical trial, in which 15 Gy stereotactic body radiation therapy was delivered to primary renal cell carcinomas and nephrectomy was performed 4 weeks later. A total of 3.5 million to 4.5 million unique CDR3 nucleotide sequences, encoding 2.8 million or so unique CDR3 amino acid sequences, were found across all 50 or so samples. In total, approximately 55 samples, comprising approximately 25 tumors and 27 peripheral blood samples, were subjected to TCR beta sequencing.

About this clone: No cognate antigen has been identified for it. The input lacks base qualities; no much larger clone sits a single base away. Within the sample, other DNA sequences also encode this same CDR3.

TCR beta libraries were generated from genomic DNA with the immunoSEQ kit, following the manufacturer's recommendations. For library preparation, a first multiplex PCR was performed with proprietary primers, followed by a second PCR in which unique barcodes were added, and bead cleanups were performed after each round. A kit-provided positive control reaction and a negative control reaction were included in every sample batch. The final libraries underwent checking on an Agilent 4200 TapeStation D1000 ScreenTape, volumetric pooling, and quantification by qPCR. An Illumina NextSeq500 fitted with a MidOutput 150-cycle cartridge performed the sequencing, running 156 Read1 cycles and 15 Index1 cycles with the kit's custom primers. The pooled library was loaded at roughly 0.98 pM with a roughly 20% PhiX control spike-in. Regarding the original processing steps: Vendor-processed data were analyzed in R, and a clonotype was defined as all T cells sharing the same CDR3 nucleotide sequence. For clone abundance analyses, frequencies were normalized to the 10,000 most abundant clones per sample. Before analysis, public T cell clones were removed, and these numbered fewer than six per sample on average. A difference in abundance of at least 32-fold between compartments was used to define tumor-enriched and baseline blood-enriched clonotypes. A beta-binomial differential abundance model was used to identify clonotypes that were expanded or contracted between blood time points. Tumor-blood repertoire similarity was measured with the Baroni-Urbani and Buser coefficient, and group comparisons used two-tailed Wilcoxon tests in R. The source is immuneACCESS, and TCRdb retained only in-frame sequences with V and J called. Part of the clones is not carried over; for the studies checked, unresolved V genes explain less than half of this, and the remainder is unexplained. That table supplies the V and J calls and clone size; D and trimming were determined from the DNA. The sample table contains roughly 150,000 clones; only one count was recorded for approximately 90% of them. The ten largest make up 10% to 15% of the sample.

What this sample's time point label stands for: blood 2 weeks post-SBRT. The intended sense of this specimen's treatment or condition label: 15 Gy SBRT to primary tumor, nephrectomy 4 weeks later. To track tumor-enriched clonotypes, serial peripheral blood was sampled from radiation-treated patients at baseline and at 2 weeks and 4 weeks after SBRT. All patients had renal cell carcinoma with clear cell pathology. The QIAamp DNA Blood Mini Kit (Qiagen) was used to prepare genomic DNA for TCR sequencing. Only samples passing all quality control checks were included in the analyses. Study-level results and caveats: Tracking of blood repertoire dynamics stopped at four to five weeks after treatment, with no follow-up past that point. Because the trial had a single-armed design, the trial could not examine how radiation dose or scheduling affected the TCR repertoire. Because pretreatment tumor biopsies were not available, the study could not determine whether clonotypes were already present within the tumor at baseline. Top tumor clonotypes rose in blood from baseline to 2 weeks post-radiation, then contracted by 4 weeks, suggesting transient expansion of tumor-resident clones.

The V end loses 1 base and the J end loses 2 bases, and a stretch of 9 bases separates them. The CDR3 goes from the cysteine to the phenylalanine over 14 residues. Only CDR3 DNA is held: 42 bases, read in frame from base 1. CDR1 is given as SGHRS and CDR2 as YFSETQ, both from the germline V gene. The clonotype comes from a woman between 50 and 59 years old with renal cell carcinoma. Here the sequenced sample was blood, taken from a patient whose treatment included radiotherapy and nephrectomy. The chain is made from TRBV5-1 and TRBJ1-1; the best D guess is TRBD1, with 5 bases matching. This receptor has the CDR3 CASSLRQGNTEAFF. At the DNA level, the sequence is TGCGCCAGCAGCTTGAGGCAGGGAAACACTGAAGCTTTCTTT.